These T cell receptor beta chains were read from a single sample in a study of T-cell memory formation after mild COVID-19. TCRdb called the 5' RACE reads again in MiXCR, with one record for every CDR3 protein. The sample contains approximately 300,000 distinct CDR3 sequences, approximately 15% of which appear only once. Material for sequencing was PBMCs or a T cell subset sorted from them (not recorded which). Receptors were obtained from a man aged 18 to 35 who had mild COVID-19 (a few samples of this study predate the infection). Cell type and time point are not known. CDR3s include the opening cysteine and the closing phenylalanine or tryptophan. The D gene is left open where the match is weak. For some rows the clone size is stated as once, few or many, or as a class when expanded; others skip it.

D gene: .
clone size: few
V gene: TRBV5-1
J gene: TRBJ2-3
CDR3 protein: CASSPRGRGFDTQYF
CDR3 DNA: TGCGCCAGCAGCCCTAGAGGAAGGGGGTTCGATACGCAGTATTTT

D gene: .
clone size: .
V gene: TRBV6-5
J gene: TRBJ1-2
CDR3 protein: CASSYPRGYGYTF
CDR3 DNA: TGTGCCAGCAGCTACCCCAGAGGGTATGGCTACACCTTC

D gene: .
clone size: few
V gene: TRBV7-9
J gene: TRBJ2-3
CDR3 protein: CASRGGTTTDTQYF
CDR3 DNA: TGTGCCAGCAGAGGGGGTACCACCACAGATACGCAGTATTTT

D gene: TRBD1
clone size: .
V gene: TRBV7-2
J gene: TRBJ1-1
CDR3 protein: CASSPRTGDTEAFF
CDR3 DNA: TGTGCCAGCAGCCCGCGGACAGGGGACACTGAAGCTTTCTTT

D gene: TRBD2
clone size: .
V gene: TRBV5-1
J gene: TRBJ2-3
CDR3 protein: CASSFGTSRSTDTQYF
CDR3 DNA: TGCGCCAGCAGCTTTGGGACTAGCCGCAGTACAGATACGCAGTATTTT

D gene: .
clone size: .
V gene: TRBV3-1
J gene: TRBJ2-7
CDR3 protein: CASSPVGGHYEQYF
CDR3 DNA: TGTGCCAGCAGCCCCGTGGGGGGCCACTACGAGCAGTACTTC

D gene: .
clone size: few
V gene: TRBV10-3
J gene: TRBJ1-5
CDR3 protein: CAISDPTREQPQHF
CDR3 DNA: TGTGCCATCAGTGATCCGACCAGGGAACAGCCCCAGCATTTT

D gene: .
clone size: many
V gene: TRBV7-9
J gene: TRBJ2-5
CDR3 protein: CASSFPRQDPLRETQYF
CDR3 DNA: TGTGCCAGCAGCTTTCCGAGACAGGACCCCCTCAGGGAGACCCAGTACTTC

D gene: TRBD2
clone size: .
V gene: TRBV3-1
J gene: TRBJ2-4
CDR3 protein: CASSPHTSGKNIQYF
CDR3 DNA: TGTGCCAGCAGCCCTCACACTAGCGGCAAAAACATTCAGTACTTC

D gene: .
clone size: many
V gene: TRBV4-3
J gene: TRBJ2-1
CDR3 protein: CASSQELVNEQFF
CDR3 DNA: TGCGCCAGCAGCCAAGAACTAGTCAATGAGCAGTTCTTC

D gene: .
clone size: .
V gene: TRBV29-1
J gene: TRBJ2-1
CDR3 protein: CSVEALEIGYEQFF
CDR3 DNA: TGCAGCGTTGAAGCTCTGGAAATTGGGTACGAGCAGTTCTTC

D gene: TRBD1
clone size: .
V gene: TRBV5-6
J gene: TRBJ1-2
CDR3 protein: CASSPTGGLILGGYTF
CDR3 DNA: TGTGCCAGCAGTCCGACAGGGGGTCTCATCCTTGGGGGCTACACCTTC

D gene: TRBD1
clone size: .
V gene: TRBV6-2/TRBV6-3
J gene: TRBJ2-2
CDR3 protein: CASSKPGQGWTGELFF
CDR3 DNA: TGTGCCAGCAGTAAGCCGGGACAGGGATGGACCGGGGAGCTGTTTTTT

D gene: .
clone size: many
V gene: TRBV7-2
J gene: TRBJ2-1
CDR3 protein: CASSFIYSYNEQFF
CDR3 DNA: TGTGCCAGCAGCTTTATTTACTCCTACAATGAGCAGTTCTTC

D gene: TRBD1
clone size: .
V gene: TRBV5-1
J gene: TRBJ2-3
CDR3 protein: CASVEPGQTIASTDTQYF
CDR3 DNA: TGCGCCAGTGTGGAACCGGGACAGACTATTGCTAGCACAGATACGCAGTATTTT

D gene: TRBD2
clone size: .
V gene: TRBV4-2
J gene: TRBJ2-4
CDR3 protein: CASSQDTAGGSRTKNIQYF
CDR3 DNA: TGTGCCAGCAGCCAAGATACAGCGGGGGGGTCGAGAACCAAAAACATTCAGTACTTC

D gene: TRBD2
clone size: once
V gene: TRBV7-2
J gene: TRBJ2-7
CDR3 protein: CASSRGGQPYEQYF
CDR3 DNA: TGTGCCAGCAGCCGGGGGGGGCAGCCCTACGAGCAGTACTTC

D gene: .
clone size: few
V gene: TRBV6-5
J gene: TRBJ2-1
CDR3 protein: CASSYNGQYNEQFF
CDR3 DNA: TGTGCCAGCAGTTACAATGGACAGTACAATGAGCAGTTCTTC

D gene: TRBD2
clone size: .
V gene: TRBV20-1
J gene: TRBJ2-3
CDR3 protein: CSARGTSGGSDTQYF
CDR3 DNA: TGCAGTGCTAGGGGGACTAGCGGGGGGTCAGATACGCAGTATTTT

D gene: .
clone size: .
V gene: TRBV7-8
J gene: TRBJ1-5
CDR3 protein: CASSHFEATVANQPQHF
CDR3 DNA: TGTGCCAGCAGCCATTTCGAGGCGACAGTCGCAAATCAGCCCCAGCATTTT

D gene: TRBD1
clone size: .
V gene: TRBV10-3
J gene: TRBJ1-2
CDR3 protein: CAISGTGDRGYTF
CDR3 DNA: TGTGCCATCAGCGGTACAGGGGACAGGGGCTACACCTTC

D gene: TRBD2
clone size: few
V gene: TRBV12-3/TRBV12-4
J gene: TRBJ2-5
CDR3 protein: CASSSGGQETQYF
CDR3 DNA: TGTGCCAGCAGTTCGGGGGGCCAAGAGACCCAGTACTTC

D gene: TRBD2
clone size: few
V gene: TRBV4-1
J gene: TRBJ2-7
CDR3 protein: CASSQRQTSGTYEQYF
CDR3 DNA: TGCGCCAGCAGCCAGAGGCAGACTAGCGGTACCTACGAGCAGTACTTC

D gene: .
clone size: few
V gene: TRBV7-2
J gene: TRBJ2-2
CDR3 protein: CASRERGTGELFF
CDR3 DNA: TGTGCCAGCAGGGAGAGGGGCACCGGGGAGCTGTTTTTT

D gene: TRBD1
clone size: few
V gene: TRBV6-5
J gene: TRBJ2-1
CDR3 protein: CASSPGQGYNEQFF
CDR3 DNA: TGTGCCAGCAGCCCGGGACAGGGTTACAATGAGCAGTTCTTC

D gene: .
clone size: many
V gene: TRBV2
J gene: TRBJ1-5
CDR3 protein: CASSIAGMGQPQHF
CDR3 DNA: TGTGCCAGCAGTATCGCAGGGATGGGTCAGCCCCAGCATTTT

D gene: .
clone size: many
V gene: TRBV4-3
J gene: TRBJ2-7
CDR3 protein: CASSQEATASDYEQYF
CDR3 DNA: TGCGCCAGCAGTCAAGAAGCAACCGCGTCAGACTACGAGCAGTACTTC

D gene: TRBD1
clone size: .
V gene: TRBV18
J gene: TRBJ2-3
CDR3 protein: CASSPRQGRTDTQYF
CDR3 DNA: TGTGCCAGCTCACCACGACAGGGCCGCACAGATACGCAGTATTTT

D gene: TRBD1
clone size: few
V gene: TRBV4-2
J gene: TRBJ1-1
CDR3 protein: CASSDRQGAITEAFF
CDR3 DNA: TGTGCCAGCAGCGACCGACAGGGGGCGATCACTGAAGCTTTCTTT

D gene: TRBD1
clone size: .
V gene: TRBV20-1
J gene: TRBJ2-7
CDR3 protein: CSARGSGQPSYEQYF
CDR3 DNA: TGCAGTGCTAGGGGATCGGGACAGCCATCCTACGAGCAGTACTTC

D gene: .
clone size: many
V gene: TRBV11-2
J gene: TRBJ2-1
CDR3 protein: CASSLMEGRMNEQFF
CDR3 DNA: TGTGCCAGCAGCTTAATGGAAGGAAGGATGAATGAGCAGTTCTTC

D gene: .
clone size: many
V gene: TRBV7-6
J gene: TRBJ2-1
CDR3 protein: CASSLAAGSSYNEQFF
CDR3 DNA: TGTGCCAGCAGCTTAGCGGCGGGGAGCTCCTACAATGAGCAGTTCTTC

D gene: .
clone size: .
V gene: TRBV15
J gene: TRBJ1-2
CDR3 protein: CATSLPNHEGYGYTF
CDR3 DNA: TGTGCCACCAGCTTACCTAATCACGAAGGGTATGGCTACACCTTC

D gene: .
clone size: few
V gene: TRBV14
J gene: TRBJ2-7
CDR3 protein: CASSQTFEQYF
CDR3 DNA: TGTGCCAGCAGCCAAACGTTCGAGCAGTACTTC

D gene: .
clone size: .
V gene: TRBV7-9
J gene: TRBJ2-7
CDR3 protein: CASSRSGGPYEQYF
CDR3 DNA: TGTGCCAGCAGCCGGTCTGGGGGTCCCTACGAGCAGTACTTC

D gene: .
clone size: .
V gene: TRBV6-5
J gene: TRBJ1-1
CDR3 protein: CASSYYGRLNTEAFF
CDR3 DNA: TGTGCCAGCAGTTACTACGGACGGCTGAACACTGAAGCTTTCTTT

D gene: .
clone size: few
V gene: TRBV3-1
J gene: TRBJ1-6
CDR3 protein: CASSQDQGVGSPLHF
CDR3 DNA: TGTGCCAGCAGCCAAGACCAAGGGGTAGGTTCACCCCTCCACTTT

D gene: .
clone size: .
V gene: TRBV6-1
J gene: TRBJ1-2
CDR3 protein: CALGDYGYTF
CDR3 DNA: TGTGCCCTGGGCGACTATGGCTACACCTTC

D gene: .
clone size: .
V gene: TRBV4-2
J gene: TRBJ2-1
CDR3 protein: CASSKTLPHEQFF
CDR3 DNA: TGTGCCAGCAGCAAAACCCTCCCCCATGAGCAGTTCTTC

D gene: .
clone size: .
V gene: TRBV20-1
J gene: TRBJ2-4
CDR3 protein: CSVIGGSKNIQYF
CDR3 DNA: TGCAGTGTCATTGGGGGGTCCAAAAACATTCAGTACTTC

D gene: .
clone size: many
V gene: TRBV7-2
J gene: TRBJ2-1
CDR3 protein: CASSKGRDEQFF
CDR3 DNA: TGTGCCAGCAGCAAAGGTCGGGATGAGCAGTTCTTC

D gene: .
clone size: .
V gene: TRBV11-3
J gene: TRBJ2-3
CDR3 protein: CASSLDFPTDTQYF
CDR3 DNA: TGTGCCAGCAGCTTAGATTTCCCCACAGATACGCAGTATTTT

D gene: .
clone size: .
V gene: TRBV5-4
J gene: TRBJ2-1
CDR3 protein: CASSFTEYNEQFF
CDR3 DNA: TGTGCCAGCAGCTTTACGGAATACAATGAGCAGTTCTTC

D gene: .
clone size: few
V gene: TRBV12-3/TRBV12-4
J gene: TRBJ2-1
CDR3 protein: CAIALRGPGSYNEQFF
CDR3 DNA: TGTGCCATCGCGCTCCGGGGGCCAGGGTCCTACAATGAGCAGTTCTTC

D gene: .
clone size: few
V gene: TRBV6-2/TRBV6-3
J gene: TRBJ1-5
CDR3 protein: CASSYGQGIVQPQHF
CDR3 DNA: TGTGCCAGCAGTTACGGGCAGGGGATAGTTCAGCCCCAGCATTTT

D gene: TRBD1
clone size: .
V gene: TRBV11-3
J gene: TRBJ2-2
CDR3 protein: CASSNPGQGLAGELFF
CDR3 DNA: TGTGCCAGCAGCAACCCTGGACAGGGTTTGGCCGGGGAGCTGTTTTTT